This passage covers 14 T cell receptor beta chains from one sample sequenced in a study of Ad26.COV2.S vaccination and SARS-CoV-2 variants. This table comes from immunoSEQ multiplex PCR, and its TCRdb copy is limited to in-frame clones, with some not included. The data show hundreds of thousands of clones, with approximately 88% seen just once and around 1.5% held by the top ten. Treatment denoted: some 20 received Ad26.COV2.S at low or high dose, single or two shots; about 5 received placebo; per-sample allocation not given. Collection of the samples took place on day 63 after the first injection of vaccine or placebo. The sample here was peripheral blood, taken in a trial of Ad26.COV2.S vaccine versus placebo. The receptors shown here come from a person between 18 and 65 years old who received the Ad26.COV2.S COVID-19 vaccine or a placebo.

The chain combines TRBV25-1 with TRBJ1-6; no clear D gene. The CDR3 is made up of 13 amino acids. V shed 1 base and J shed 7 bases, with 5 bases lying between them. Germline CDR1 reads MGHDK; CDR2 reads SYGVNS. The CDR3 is CASSELINSPLHF. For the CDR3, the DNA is TGTGCCAGCAGTGAATTGATAAATTCACCCCTCCACTTT.

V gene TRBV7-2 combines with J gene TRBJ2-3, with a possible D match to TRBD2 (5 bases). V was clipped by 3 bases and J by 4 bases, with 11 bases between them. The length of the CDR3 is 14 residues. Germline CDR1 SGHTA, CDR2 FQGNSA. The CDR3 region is CASSFLWESDTQYF. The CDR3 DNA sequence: TGTGCCAGCAGCTTTTTGTGGGAGTCAGATACGCAGTATTTT.

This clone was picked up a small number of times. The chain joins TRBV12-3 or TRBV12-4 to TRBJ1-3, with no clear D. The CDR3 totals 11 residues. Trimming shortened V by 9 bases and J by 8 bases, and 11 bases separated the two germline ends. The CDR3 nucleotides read TGTGCCAGTTCAAAGGGTGACACCATATATTTT. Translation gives CASSKGDTIYF.

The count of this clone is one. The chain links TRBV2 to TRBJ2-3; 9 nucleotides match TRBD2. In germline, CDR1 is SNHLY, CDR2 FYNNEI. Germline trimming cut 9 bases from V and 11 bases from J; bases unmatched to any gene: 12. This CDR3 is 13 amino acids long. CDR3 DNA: TGTGCCAGACAAAGTTTAGCGGGAGCGGAGCAGTATTTT. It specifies CARQSLAGAEQYF.

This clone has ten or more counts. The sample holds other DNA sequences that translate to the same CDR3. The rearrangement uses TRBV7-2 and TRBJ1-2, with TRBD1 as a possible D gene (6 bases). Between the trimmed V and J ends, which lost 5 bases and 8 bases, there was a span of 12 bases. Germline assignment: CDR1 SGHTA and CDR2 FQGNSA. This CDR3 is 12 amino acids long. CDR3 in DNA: TGTGCCAGCAGCCTTCGACAGGTCGGCTACACCTTC. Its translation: CASSLRQVGYTF. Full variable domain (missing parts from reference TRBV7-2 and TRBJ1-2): GAGVSQSPSNKVTEKGKDVELRCDPISGHTALYWYRQSLGQGLEFLIYFQGNSAPDKSGLPSDRFSAERTGGSVSTLTIQRTQQEDSAVYLCASSLRQVGYTFGSGTRLTVV.

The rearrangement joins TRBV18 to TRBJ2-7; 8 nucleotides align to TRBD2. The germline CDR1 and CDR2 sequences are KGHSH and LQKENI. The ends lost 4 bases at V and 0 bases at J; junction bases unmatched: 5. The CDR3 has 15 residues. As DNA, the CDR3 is TGTGCCAGCTCACTAGCGGGGTCTAGCTCCTACGAGCAGTACTTC. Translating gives CASSLAGSSSYEQYF.

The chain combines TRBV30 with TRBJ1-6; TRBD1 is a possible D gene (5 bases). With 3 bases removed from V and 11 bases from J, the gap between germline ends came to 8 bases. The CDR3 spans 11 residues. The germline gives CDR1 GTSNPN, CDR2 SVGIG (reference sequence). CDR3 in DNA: TGTGCCTGGAGAGGACACACACCCCTCCACTTT. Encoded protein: CAWRGHTPLHF.

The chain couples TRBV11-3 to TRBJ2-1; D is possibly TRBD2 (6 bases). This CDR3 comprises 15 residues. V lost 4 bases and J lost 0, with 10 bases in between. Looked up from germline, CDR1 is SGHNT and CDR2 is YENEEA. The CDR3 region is CASSWNSGSYNEQFF. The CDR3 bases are TGTGCCAGCAGCTGGAATAGCGGCTCCTACAATGAGCAGTTCTTC.

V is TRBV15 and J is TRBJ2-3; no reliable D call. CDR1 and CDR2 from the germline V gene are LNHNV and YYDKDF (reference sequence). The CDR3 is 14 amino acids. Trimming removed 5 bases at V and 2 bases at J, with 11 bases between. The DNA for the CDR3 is TGTGCCACCAGCCGGAGCGAAACCACAGATACGCAGTATTTT. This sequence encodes CATSRSETTDTQYF.

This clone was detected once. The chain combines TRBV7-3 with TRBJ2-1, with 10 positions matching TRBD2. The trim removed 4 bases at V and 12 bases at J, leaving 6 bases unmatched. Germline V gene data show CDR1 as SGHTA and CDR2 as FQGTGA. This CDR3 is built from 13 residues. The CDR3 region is CASSSLTSGMQFF. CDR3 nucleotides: TGTGCCAGCAGCTCGCTAACTAGCGGGATGCAGTTCTTC.

CDR3 residues: CASSTQGRTEAFF. The CDR3 nucleotides are TGTGCCAGCAGCACACAGGGGCGGACTGAAGCTTTCTTT. The chain joins TRBV7-2 to TRBJ1-1; 7 nucleotides line up with TRBD1. V trimming: 5 bases; J trimming: 5 bases; junction bases outside the gene matches: 5. Per the germline V gene, CDR1 is SGHTA and CDR2 is FQGNSA. This CDR3 is built from 13 residues.

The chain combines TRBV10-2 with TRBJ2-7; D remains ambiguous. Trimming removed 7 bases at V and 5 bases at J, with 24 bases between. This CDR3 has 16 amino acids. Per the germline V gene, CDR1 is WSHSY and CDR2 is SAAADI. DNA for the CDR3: TGCGCCAGCACCCCGACCGGGCAGCCAAACTTCAACGAGCAGTACTTC. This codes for CASTPTGQPNFNEQYF.

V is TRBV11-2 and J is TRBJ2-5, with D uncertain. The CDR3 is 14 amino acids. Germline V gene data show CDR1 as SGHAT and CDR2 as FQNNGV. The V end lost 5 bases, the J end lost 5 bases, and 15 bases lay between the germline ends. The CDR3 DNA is TGTGCCAGCAGCCCAGGTGGGGTGAGGGAGACCCAGTACTTC. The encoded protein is CASSPGGVRETQYF.

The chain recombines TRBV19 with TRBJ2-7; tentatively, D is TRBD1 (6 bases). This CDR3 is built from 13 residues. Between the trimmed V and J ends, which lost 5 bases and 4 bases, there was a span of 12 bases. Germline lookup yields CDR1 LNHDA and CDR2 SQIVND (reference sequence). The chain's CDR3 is CASSPEDRYEQYF. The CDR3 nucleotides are TGTGCCAGTAGTCCAGAGGACAGATACGAGCAGTACTTC.